A single T cell receptor beta chain is shown here with its context. This sample stems from a study of blood T cell repertoires in COVID-19. In germline, CDR1 is DFQATT, CDR2 SNEGSKA (reference sequence). Trimming cost V 3 bases and J 10 bases, with 22 bases left between them. The CDR3 is 16 residues long. Profiling relied on immunoSEQ multiplex PCR, and the TCRdb table lists in-frame clones only, not all of them. The table lists 80,000 to 95,000 clones, under 90% of them singletons. Sequencing input: peripheral blood. The V gene is TRBV20-1, the J gene TRBJ1-6, with D maybe TRBD1 (5 bases). The sequence came from a woman in her sixties or seventies with acute or convalescent COVID-19. The CDR3 sequence: CSASGLVRVAASPLHF. In DNA, the CDR3 is TGCAGTGCTAGTGGATTGGTCAGGGTAGCCGCCTCACCCCTCCACTTT.